This T cell receptor beta chain came from a study (dated by TCRdb to the mid-2010s). Some background on the complete study: The study tested whether tumor-infiltrating Tregs in breast cancer are recruited from blood Tregs or converted in situ from other CD4+ T cell subsets.

In the case of this clonotype: Its antigen is currently not known. The input lacks base qualities; no much larger clone sits a single base away.

The memory CD4+ T cell population was isolated based on a CD4+CD45RO+CD25- phenotype. Tregs, naive and memory CD4+ T cells from tumor, blood and ipsilateral draining lymph nodes of about 5 breast cancer patients underwent full-length TCR alpha and beta sequencing. Tumor tissue, along with lymph nodes from ipsilateral axillary dissection, was perfused with PBS, minced, and then digested using collagenase I and hyaluronidase. FACS confirmed that the sorted cell populations were more than 90% pure. Broader findings and caveats from the paper: The validation in the larger cohort was limited to a single TCR beta V-J rearrangement instead of whole repertoires. The greatest overlap of tumor-infiltrating Treg TCR alpha and beta sequences was with tumor naive CD4+ T cells, followed next by blood naive CD4+ T cells. Tumor memory CD4+ T cell TCR gene usage was found to cluster with blood and lymph node memory CD4+ cells and with lymph node naive CD4+ cells.

In the germline V gene, CDR1 corresponds to MGHRA and CDR2 to YSYEKL. From the cysteine up to the phenylalanine, the CDR3 has a length of 17 residues. The retained sequence is limited to the CDR3, 51 bases, with the frame set at the first base. V drops 1 base and J drops 7 bases, leaving 23 bases in between. Full-length TCR variable regions were amplified by 5' RACE PCR with constant-region reverse primers, and semi-nested PCR with Nested Universal Primer A was subsequently performed. The ReliaPrep RNA Cell Miniprep System was used to extract total RNA, which was then reverse transcribed into 5'RACE-ready cDNA with the SMARTer RACE 5'/3' Kit. Multiplex adaptors were used to barcode the full-length TCR alpha and beta libraries, which were then sequenced on an Illumina MiSeq. The original pipeline was this. For each of nine subset-tissue groups, sequencing data from the five patients were pooled, and the groups were compared by unsupervised clustering of TCR gene usage. The Morisita-Horn index was used to calculate repertoire similarity, with shared sequences weighted by how much each contributed to each repertoire. TCRdb reworked the public reads: Q25 trimming with fastp, MiXCR clone assembly, productive beta chains retained. Each record represents a unique CDR3 protein, reported with the most common genes and DNA among its rows. TCRdb assigned the V and J calls; the authors' analysis was not used. A total of 7,500 to 9,500 distinct CDR3 sequences appear in this sample, roughly 36% of them only once. Roughly 7.2% of the sample is held by the ten biggest clonotypes.

Sequences were obtained from tumor-infiltrating memory CD4+ T cells sorted from the breast tumor. Read against the paper, the sample's cell subset or site label means: memory CD4+ T cells, CD4+CD45RO+CD25-. The TCR originated in a female donor with breast cancer. The V gene is TRBV4-1 and the J gene is TRBJ2-7; the D region possibly corresponds to TRBD2 (6 bases align). The nucleotides read TGCGCCAGCAGCCAAGTCGGGTCTATCCGGGAGCTTAATGAGCAGTACTTC. Its product reads: CASSQVGSIRELNEQYF.